One and the same sample provided the 15 T cell receptor beta chains below, sequenced in a study of cytomegalovirus exposure and HLA in healthy donors. The PCR ran on 60 Vbeta and 13 Jbeta primers. Assay: immunoSEQ multiplex PCR; the TCRdb copy retains only in-frame clones and omits some. The table includes about 140,000 clones, approximately 61% detected once. What was sequenced was PBMCs. The receptors originated from a human donor in good health.

Written as DNA, the CDR3 is TGTGCCAGTAGCGGACAGGGGCTAGGGCCCCAGCATTTT. Amino acid sequence: CASSGQGLGPQHF. The genes are TRBV19 and TRBJ1-5, with TRBD1 identical over 9 bases. With 6 bases clipped from V and 9 bases from J, the junction kept 6 bases outside the gene matches. The CDR3 runs 13 residues. Germline V gene sequence: CDR1 LNHDA, CDR2 SQIVND (reference sequence).

V and J are TRBV7-8 and TRBJ2-7; no reliable D call. The length of the CDR3 is 16 residues. Trimming pared 5 bases from V and 0 bases from J, leaving 17 bases between. Germline-derived CDR1 and CDR2 are SGHVS and FQNEAQ. The CDR3 protein is CASSPPQHSYSYEQYF. The DNA for the CDR3 is TGTGCCAGCAGCCCCCCTCAGCACAGTTACTCCTACGAGCAGTACTTC. Full variable domain (remainder filled in from reference TRBV7-8 and TRBJ2-7): GAGVSQSPRYKVAKRGQDVALRCDPISGHVSLFWYQQALGQGPEFLTYFQNEAQLDKSGLPSDRFFAERPEGSVSTLKIQRTQQEDSAVYLCASSPPQHSYSYEQYFGPGTRLTVT.

This clone showed up just a few times. The gene calls are TRBV7-2 and TRBJ2-7; TRBD2 matches 9 bases. Germline-derived CDR1 and CDR2 are SGHTA and FQGNSA. CDR3 size: 14 residues. V lost 1 base to trimming and J lost 6 bases; unmatched junction nucleotides: 4. This CDR3 is CASSLGLAGREQYF. The CDR3 DNA reads TGTGCCAGCAGCTTAGGCCTAGCGGGACGCGAGCAGTACTTC.

The CDR3 reads CASSRLMNTEAFF. The DNA of the CDR3 is TGTGCCAGCAGCCGACTTATGAACACTGAAGCTTTCTTT. The V gene is TRBV14, the J gene TRBJ1-1; D unclear. The V end lost 4 bases, the J end lost 0 bases, and 6 bases lay between the germline ends. This CDR3 has 13 amino acids. CDR1 is SGHDN and CDR2 is FVKESK in the germline V gene.

The V call is TRBV20-1, the J call TRBJ1-2; D gene uncertain. The CDR3 is made up of 11 amino acids. Germline CDR1 and CDR2: DFQATT and SNEGSKA (reference sequence). Trimming shortened V by 6 bases and J by 8 bases, and 13 bases separated the two germline ends. As DNA, the CDR3 is TGCAGTGCCGCAAATATGAGGGGCTACACCTTC. Amino acids: CSAANMRGYTF.

This chain connects TRBV11-2 to TRBJ2-2; TRBD2 matches at 10 bases. The CDR3 spans 15 residues. From germline, CDR1 is SGHAT and CDR2 FQNNGV. V lost 4 bases and J lost 7; bases outside the gene matches: 6. CDR3 in amino acids: CASSSSGSNNGELFF. Here the CDR3 DNA reads TGTGCCAGCAGCTCTAGCGGGAGTAATAACGGGGAGCTGTTTTTT.

The gene calls are TRBV7-2 and TRBJ2-2; D is unclear. The ends were cut back, 5 bases at V and 3 bases at J, with 19 bases in the middle. This CDR3 is built from 17 residues. From germline, CDR1 is SGHTA and CDR2 FQGNSA. The CDR3 loop reads CASSRDVRVSDTGELFF. Here the CDR3 DNA reads TGTGCCAGCAGCCGTGATGTCCGGGTGTCTGACACCGGGGAGCTGTTTTTT.

This chain connects TRBV5-1 to TRBJ2-2, with 7 bases matching TRBD1. Germline V gene lookup returns CDR1 SGHRS and CDR2 YFSETQ. After removal of 1 base from V and 1 base from J, the junction contained 10 bases not matched to a gene. This CDR3 has 18 residues. DNA of the CDR3: TGCGCCAGCAGCTTGATGTTCCGGACAGGCGTGAACACCGGGGAGCTGTTTTTT. Protein sequence: CASSLMFRTGVNTGELFF.

This clone was found a few times. The V and J genes are TRBV5-5 and TRBJ2-2; 8 bases map to TRBD2. The ends lost 2 bases at V and 4 bases at J; junction bases unmatched: 7. The CDR3 loop spans 16 amino acids. Germline CDR1 reads SGHKS; CDR2 reads YYEKEE (reference sequence). Here the CDR3 DNA reads TGTGCCAGCAGCTTTACTAGCGGTCGAGGCACCGGGGAGCTGTTTTTT. Translating it yields CASSFTSGRGTGELFF.

The J gene is TRBJ2-2, the V gene TRBV15; 10 nucleotides line up with TRBD2. The CDR3 consists of 16 residues. CDR1 and CDR2 from the germline V gene are LNHNV and YYDKDF (reference sequence). Unmatched junction bases numbered 8, after V lost 3 bases and J lost 7 bases. The CDR3 here is CATSRALAGAGGELFF. The CDR3 region has the DNA TGTGCCACCAGCAGGGCGCTAGCGGGAGCGGGCGGGGAGCTGTTTTTT.

This clone was seen a handful of times. Other DNA sequences from this sample encode an identical CDR3 as well. The chain's CDR3 is CASSSQGYSNQPQHF. CDR3 nucleotides: TGTGCCAGCAGCTCCCAGGGCTATAGCAATCAGCCCCAGCATTTT. This sequence joins TRBV27 and TRBJ1-5; D might be TRBD1 (5 bases). V was trimmed by 6 bases and J by 0 bases, leaving 12 bases between them. Germline lookup yields CDR1 MNHEY and CDR2 SMNVEV (reference sequence). This CDR3 spans 15 amino acids.

The CDR3 spells CASSAGGLGLYNEQFF. CDR3 bases: TGTGCCAGCAGCGCCGGGGGTCTAGGTCTTTACAATGAGCAGTTCTTC. V and J are TRBV9 and TRBJ2-1; tentatively, D is TRBD2 (6 bases). Germline V gives CDR1 SGDLS, CDR2 YYNGEE. Trimming removed 3 bases from V and 4 bases from J, with 17 bases in between. The CDR3 consists of 16 residues.

The chain joins TRBV7-6 to TRBJ1-2, with D possibly TRBD1 on 5 matching bases. V gave up 4 bases and J gave up 6 bases, with 15 bases separating them. The germline V gene encodes CDR1 SGHVS and CDR2 FNYEAQ. This CDR3 has 14 amino acids. In DNA form, the CDR3 reads TGTGCCAGCAGCTCCAGGGTTGGCTCAAATGGCTACACCTTC. Amino acid sequence: CASSSRVGSNGYTF.

The chain recombines TRBV7-3 with TRBJ2-1; 12 positions match TRBD2. The CDR3 is 16 amino acids. V trimming: 5 bases; J trimming: 7 bases; junction bases outside the gene matches: 9. Germline V lookup: CDR1 SGHTA, CDR2 FQGTGA. This CDR3 is CASSPSTSGRDNEQFF. The CDR3 coding sequence is TGTGCCAGCAGCCCATCGACTAGCGGGAGAGATAATGAGCAGTTCTTC.

The chain carries TRBV5-1 and TRBJ2-7; 9 bases are shared with TRBD2. The trim removed 8 bases at V and 5 bases at J, leaving 8 bases unmatched. The CDR3 spans 13 residues. Germline CDR1 reads SGHRS; CDR2 reads YFSETQ. CDR3 region: CARVAGECHEQYF. The CDR3, as DNA: TGCGCCAGGGTAGCGGGAGAGTGCCACGAGCAGTACTTC.